This T cell receptor beta chain was captured by sequencing in a study of cytomegalovirus exposure and HLA in healthy donors. Notes on this clone: The antigen is not known.

PCR primers comprised 60 Vbeta and 13 Jbeta primers. Produced via immunoSEQ multiplex PCR; TCRdb's table is partial and in-frame only. The sample lists about 65,000 clones, over 50% seen once, with 2.8% in the top ten. Germline V gene sequence: CDR1 MNHEY, CDR2 SVGAGI. V was shortened by 0 bases and J by 1 base, with 9 bases between the two germline ends. The CDR3 length is 15 residues. General study findings and limits: Researchers counted 164 TCR beta chains as cytomegalovirus-associated.

The V call is TRBV6-5, the J call TRBJ2-5; D unclear. This receptor was identified in a man in his thirties or forties in good health and CMV-seronegative. The sample comprised PBMCs. The CDR3 region has the DNA TGTGCCAGCAGTTACTCGAACAGACCCCAAGAGACCCAGTACTTC. It yields the protein CASSYSNRPQETQYF.